This T cell receptor beta chain emerged from a study of T-cell reconstitution after alpha-beta-depleted transplantation in children. This clonotype was recorded many times. The antigen remains unidentified. This CDR3 has 15 residues. Germline-derived CDR1 and CDR2 are MGHDK and SYGVNS. V lost 3 bases, J lost 3 bases, and 6 bases stayed unmatched. Overall study findings and caveats: Reportedly, only several hundred clones from non-depleted graft cells drove alpha-beta T-cell counts at about two months. The main origin of T-cell counts and diversity one year after transplant was newly produced T cells.

A library of TCRbeta sequences, prepared with unique molecular identifiers, was generated. TCRdb recomputed calls from the PCR reads with MiXCR, one row per CDR3 protein. The data contain tens of thousands of distinct CDR3 sequences, around a tenth of them singletons. The chain is built from TRBV25-1 and TRBJ2-7; 9 bases are a match to TRBD1. Material: PBMCs, mostly from graft donor cells, obtained 60 days after TCRalphabeta/CD19-depleted stem cell transplant. The receptor's source is a male patient aged 2 to 9 who had a stem cell transplant for chronic granulomatous disease, so the T cells may come from the graft donor. The CDR3 sequence is CASSERTGVLYEQYF. The CDR3, as DNA: TGTGCCAGCAGTGAGCGGACAGGGGTCCTCTACGAGCAGTACTTC.